The 27 T cell receptor beta chains below were found in one sample sequenced in a study of naive and memory T cell subsets. An equimolar mix of two oligonucleotides served as the beta constant-region primer for TRBC1 and TRBC2. The ligated cDNA underwent four PCR rounds using SP2 and nested alpha and beta constant-region primers. TCRdb redid the calling of the UMI-ligation and nested PCR reads with MiXCR, one entry per CDR3 protein. The sample lists some 110,000 distinct CDR3 sequences; 35% to 40% were seen once. Sequencing input: central memory CD4+ T cells from blood. The receptor set was obtained from a human donor in good health.

V is TRBV30 and J is TRBJ2-3, with D perhaps matching TRBD2 (6 bases). V was pared by 1 base and J by 0 bases, with 14 bases between. The CDR3 is made up of 16 amino acids. Germline CDR1 GTSNPN, CDR2 SVGIG (reference sequence). CDR3 region: CAWSGLSGPSTDTQYF. CDR3 nucleotides: TGTGCCTGGAGTGGACTTAGCGGACCGAGCACAGATACGCAGTATTTT. The full variable domain, rest sourced from reference TRBV30 and TRBJ2-3, is SQTIHQWPATLVQPVGSPLSLECTVEGTSNPNLYWYRQAAGRGLQLLFYSVGIGQISSEVPQNLSASRPQDRQFILSSKKLLLSDSGFYLCAWSGLSGPSTDTQYFGPGTRLTVL.

The J gene is TRBJ2-7, the V gene TRBV7-9; D gene unclear. CDR3 size: 12 residues. Looked up from germline, CDR1 is SEHNR and CDR2 is FQNEAQ (reference sequence). V was trimmed by 5 bases and J by 3 bases, leaving 8 bases between them. CDR3 nucleotides: TGTGCCAGCAGCGACATCAACTACGAGCAGTACTTC. Encoded protein: CASSDINYEQYF.

This clonotype was counted only a few times. V usage is TRBV28 and J usage is TRBJ2-7, with TRBD1 matching over 7 bases. The CDR3 runs to 15 residues. Per the germline V gene, CDR1 is MDHEN and CDR2 is SYDVKM. After removal of 4 bases from V and 0 bases from J, the junction contained 6 bases not matched to a gene. The CDR3 DNA is TGTGCCAGCAGTTCCACAGGGGTAGGCTCCTACGAGCAGTACTTC. Translation: CASSSTGVGSYEQYF.

This clonotype was detected a few times. The J gene is TRBJ2-7, the V gene TRBV18; D uncertain. Per the germline V gene, CDR1 is KGHSH and CDR2 is LQKENI. There are 14 residues in the CDR3. With 3 bases removed from V and 2 bases from J, the gap between germline ends came to 11 bases. The CDR3: CASSPGPGPYEQYF. CDR3 DNA sequence: TGTGCCAGCTCACCCGGGCCAGGACCCTACGAGCAGTACTTC.

The rearrangement joins TRBV6-1 to TRBJ2-7; 8 bases are a match to TRBD2. Trimming took 5 bases from V and 3 from J; bases not matched to a gene: 6. This CDR3 contains 14 residues. CDR1 is MNHNS and CDR2 is SASEGT in the germline V gene. The CDR3 reads CASSLTSANYEQYF. The CDR3 region has the DNA TGTGCCAGCAGTCTGACTAGCGCGAACTACGAGCAGTACTTC.

This clonotype was seen repeatedly, ten times or more. The gene calls are TRBV18 and TRBJ1-4; 7 bases fit TRBD1. Trimming at V came to 4 bases and at J to 5 bases, leaving 1 base not matched to a gene. Per germline, CDR1 KGHSH and CDR2 LQKENI. This CDR3 comprises 13 residues. CDR3 DNA sequence: TGTGCCAGCTCACGGGACAGCAATGAAAAACTGTTTTTT. This codes for CASSRDSNEKLFF. Using reference TRBV18 and TRBJ1-4 for the parts outside the CDR3, the full variable domain is NAGVMQNPRHLVRRRGQEARLRCSPMKGHSHVYWYRQLPEEGLKFMVYLQKENIIDESGMPKERFSAEFPKEGPSILRIQQVVRGDSAAYFCASSRDSNEKLFFGSGTQLSVL.

This chain joins TRBV5-1 and TRBJ1-1, with D tentatively TRBD1 (6 bases). The CDR3 covers 16 residues. V dropped 1 base and J dropped 1 base, with 14 bases sitting between them. CDR1 is SGHRS and CDR2 is YFSETQ in the germline V gene. CDR3 loop: CASSLSGMTGNTEAFF. The DNA of the CDR3 is TGCGCCAGCAGCTTGTCGGGCATGACAGGGAACACTGAAGCTTTCTTT.

The CDR3 coding sequence is TGCGCCAGCAGCCAAAACGACAGGGGGTCGGGAGGCTACACCTTC. It specifies CASSQNDRGSGGYTF. J is TRBJ1-2 and V is TRBV4-3; the match to TRBD1 covers 9 bases. CDR3 size: 15 residues. CDR1 LGHNA and CDR2 YSLEER come from the germline V gene. The trim removed 2 bases at V and 8 bases at J, leaving 9 bases unmatched.

The V call is TRBV20-1, the J call TRBJ2-2; 11 positions match TRBD2. Trimming took 6 bases from V and 5 from J; bases not matched to a gene: 8. CDR1 and CDR2 (germline): DFQATT, SNEGSKA (reference sequence). This CDR3 is built from 15 residues. CDR3 in amino acids: CSAPDTSGRTGELFF. CDR3 in DNA: TGCAGTGCCCCAGATACTAGCGGGAGAACCGGGGAGCTGTTTTTT.

The genes are TRBV20-1 and TRBJ2-7, with 14 nucleotides matching TRBD2. V lost 3 bases and J lost 4; bases outside the gene matches: 2. Germline CDR1 and CDR2: DFQATT and SNEGSKA (reference sequence). The CDR3 length is 14 residues. The chain's CDR3 is CSARWTSGRYEQYF. The CDR3 bases are TGCAGTGCTAGGTGGACTAGCGGGAGGTACGAGCAGTACTTC.

CDR3 in DNA: TGTGCCAGCAGCTTCACAGGGTCGGACACTGAAGCTTTCTTT. As protein: CASSFTGSDTEAFF. The rearrangement joins TRBV11-2 to TRBJ1-1; TRBD1 is a possible D gene (6 bases). Trimming pared 3 bases from V and 3 bases from J, leaving 11 bases between. Germline values: CDR1 SGHAT, CDR2 FQNNGV. CDR3 length equals 14 residues.

The chain employs TRBV20-1 and TRBJ2-7, with 7 bases identical to TRBD1. Germline-derived CDR1 and CDR2 are DFQATT and SNEGSKA (reference sequence). The trim removed 1 base at V and 9 bases at J, leaving 9 bases unmatched. The CDR3 has 13 residues. CDR3 sequence reads: CSARAKTGVGQYF. The CDR3 DNA reads TGCAGTGCTAGAGCCAAAACAGGGGTCGGGCAGTACTTC.

This clonotype came up many times. The DNA for the CDR3 is TGTGCCAGCAGCTCACCCCCGGGACAGAGCCAAACCGGGGAGCTGTTTTTT. This encodes CASSSPPGQSQTGELFF. The gene calls are TRBV11-2 and TRBJ2-2; 7 bases fit TRBD1. This CDR3 spans 17 amino acids. Looked up from germline, CDR1 is SGHAT and CDR2 is FQNNGV. Trimming took 4 bases from V and 5 from J; bases not matched to a gene: 13.

The chain recombines TRBV7-9 with TRBJ2-1, with 13 bases that match TRBD2. The ends lost 6 bases at V and 10 bases at J; junction bases unmatched: 6. There are 14 residues in the CDR3. CDR1 is SEHNR, CDR2 FQNEAQ, per germline (reference sequence). As DNA, the CDR3 is TGTGCCAGCAGACGACTAGCGGGAGGCGGGGAGCAGTTCTTC. It is translated as CASRRLAGGGEQFF.

The chain couples TRBV12-3 or TRBV12-4 to TRBJ2-5; 8 positions agree with TRBD2. V lost 5 bases to trimming and J lost 5 bases; unmatched junction nucleotides: 10. This CDR3 is built from 15 residues. This CDR3 reads CASSQGLAGGETQYF. CDR3 nucleotide sequence: TGTGCCAGCAGTCAGGGTCTAGCGGGCGGCGAGACCCAGTACTTC.

This sequence joins TRBV6-6 and TRBJ1-5, with TRBD1 as a possible D gene (6 bases). CDR1 and CDR2 from the germline V gene are MNHNY and SVGAGI (reference sequence). The CDR3 spans 16 residues. V was trimmed by 5 bases and J by 4 bases, leaving 18 bases between them. For the CDR3, the DNA is TGTGCCAGCAGTGAACCTACAGGGTTGGGGAATCAGCCCCAGCATTTT. Protein: CASSEPTGLGNQPQHF.

The DNA of the CDR3 is TGCAGTGCTAGGAAGGGAGTGGGGAGGACCGGGGAGCTGTTTTTT. Translated, it gives CSARKGVGRTGELFF. This chain uses TRBV20-1 with TRBJ2-2, with TRBD2 as a possible D gene (6 bases). CDR1 DFQATT and CDR2 SNEGSKA come from the germline V gene (reference sequence). V was trimmed by 3 bases and J by 5 bases, leaving 16 bases between them. The length of the CDR3 is 15 residues.

This clonotype was counted at least ten times. This chain connects TRBV3-1 to TRBJ2-7, with D unresolved. CDR1 is LGHDT, CDR2 YNNKEL, per germline (reference sequence). The germline V and J ends were trimmed by 0 bases and 6 bases, with 12 bases remaining between them. This CDR3 is built from 14 residues. CDR3 coding DNA: TGTGCCAGCAGCCAAGACCCCCCTAGTCCCGAGCAGTACTTC. Its protein product is CASSQDPPSPEQYF.

This clonotype came up a few times. The chain joins TRBV25-1 to TRBJ2-1, with D unclear. From germline, CDR1 is MGHDK and CDR2 SYGVNS. The CDR3 extends over 11 amino acids. Trimming left V 1 base short and J 8 bases short, with 3 bases between. The DNA for the CDR3 is TGTGCCAGCAGTGAATTATATGAGCAGTTCTTC. Its translation is CASSELYEQFF.

The chain is built from TRBV3-1 and TRBJ2-5; 11 bases fit TRBD2. CDR3 size: 15 residues. After removal of 4 bases from V and 2 bases from J, the junction contained 3 bases not matched to a gene. Per the germline V gene, CDR1 is LGHDT and CDR2 is YNNKEL (reference sequence). CDR3 amino acids: CASSPGTSGQETQYF. The CDR3 bases are TGTGCCAGCAGCCCCGGGACTAGCGGACAAGAGACCCAGTACTTC.

The V gene is TRBV27, the J gene TRBJ2-1, with 10 bases lining up with TRBD2. After removal of 2 bases from V and 7 bases from J, the junction contained 8 bases not matched to a gene. Germline CDR1 reads MNHEY; CDR2 reads SMNVEV (reference sequence). This CDR3 comprises 16 residues. The CDR3 is CASSLRQLAGWNEQFF. The CDR3 DNA sequence: TGTGCCAGCAGTTTAAGGCAACTAGCGGGATGGAATGAGCAGTTCTTC.

Only one count was recorded for this clonotype. The chain couples TRBV3-1 to TRBJ2-1; D is uncertain. This CDR3 is built from 13 residues. The V end lost 5 bases, the J end lost 7 bases, and 12 bases lay between the germline ends. The germline V gene encodes CDR1 LGHDT and CDR2 YNNKEL (reference sequence). CDR3: CASSWGWGNEQFF. The CDR3 nucleotides are TGTGCCAGCAGCTGGGGTTGGGGAAATGAGCAGTTCTTC.

This chain connects TRBV6-6 to TRBJ2-1; TRBD1 matches at 11 bases. Germline V CDR1 and CDR2: MNHNY, SVGAGI (reference sequence). V lost 5 bases and J lost 10; bases outside the gene matches: 13. This CDR3 region has 16 residues. CDR3 in amino acids: CASSQTSGQGAGEQFF. DNA for the CDR3: TGTGCCAGCAGTCAAACGTCCGGACAGGGGGCCGGGGAGCAGTTCTTC.

This clonotype was detected only a few times. The chain couples TRBV7-2 to TRBJ1-1, with TRBD1 as a possible D gene (6 bases). The CDR3 consists of 13 residues. Germline CDR1 and CDR2: SGHTA and FQGNSA. Trimming removed 7 bases from V and 6 bases from J, with 15 bases in between. The CDR3 coding sequence is TGTGCCAGCAAACTGACAGAGGGGGCTGAAGCTTTCTTT. It yields the protein CASKLTEGAEAFF.

V and J are TRBV11-2 and TRBJ2-7; no clear D gene. Trimming took off 1 base at V and 0 bases at J, with 7 bases between the two ends. The CDR3 has 14 amino acids. Germline CDR1 reads SGHAT; CDR2 reads FQNNGV. The CDR3 DNA follows: TGTGCCAGCAGCTTAGCCCGGTACTCCTACGAGCAGTACTTC. This sequence encodes CASSLARYSYEQYF.

The chain carries TRBV28 and TRBJ2-5; D perhaps matches TRBD2 (6 bases). CDR1 and CDR2 (germline): MDHEN, SYDVKM. Trimming cost V 5 bases and J 4 bases, with 14 bases left between them. The CDR3 is made up of 14 amino acids. DNA for the CDR3: TGTGCCAGCAGTGGACCGGGGGACGGAGAGACCCAGTACTTC. It is translated as CASSGPGDGETQYF.

This clonotype was seen a handful of times. The V gene is TRBV29-1, the J gene TRBJ2-1, with 15 bases aligning to TRBD2. This CDR3 comprises 16 residues. The germline CDR1 and CDR2 sequences are SQVTM and ANQGSEA. V was clipped by 6 bases and J by 7 bases; unmatched bases: 10. CDR3 amino acids: CSVERTSGRGSNEQFF. The CDR3 DNA reads TGCAGCGTCGAGAGGACTAGCGGGAGGGGGAGTAATGAGCAGTTCTTC.